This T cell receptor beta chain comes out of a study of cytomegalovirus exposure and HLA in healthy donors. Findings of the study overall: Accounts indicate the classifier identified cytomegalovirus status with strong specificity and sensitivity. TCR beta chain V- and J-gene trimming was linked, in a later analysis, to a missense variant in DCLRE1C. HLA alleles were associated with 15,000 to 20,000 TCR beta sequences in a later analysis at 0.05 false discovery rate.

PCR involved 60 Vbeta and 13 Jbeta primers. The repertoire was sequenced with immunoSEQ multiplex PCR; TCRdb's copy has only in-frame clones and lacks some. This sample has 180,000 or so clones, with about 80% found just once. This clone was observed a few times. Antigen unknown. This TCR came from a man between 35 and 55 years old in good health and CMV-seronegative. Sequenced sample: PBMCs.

This CDR3 reads CASSFPEDGGRDIQYF. CDR3 nucleotides: TGTGCCAGCAGTTTCCCTGAGGACGGGGGGAGGGACATTCAGTACTTC. This chain links TRBV28 with TRBJ2-4; the match to TRBD2 covers 7 bases. Germline V CDR1 and CDR2: MDHEN, SYDVKM. CDR3 length: 16 amino acids. Trimming took 3 bases from V and 8 from J; bases not matched to a gene: 13. Variable domain in full (rest from reference TRBV28 and TRBJ2-4): DVKVTQSSRYLVKRTGEKVFLECVQDMDHENMFWYRQDPGLGLRLIYFSYDVKMKEKGDIPEGYSVSREKKERFSLILESASTNQTSMYLCASSFPEDGGRDIQYFGAGTRLSVL.